Listed here are 28 T cell receptor beta chains from one sample, sequenced in a study of blood T cell repertoires in COVID-19. Clones were sequenced by immunoSEQ multiplex PCR, and TCRdb holds only the in-frame ones, with some missing. The sample has 65,000 to 95,000 clones, roughly nine tenths seen once. The sequenced sample consisted of peripheral blood. Every receptor here comes from a man at least 80 years old with acute or convalescent COVID-19.

J is TRBJ2-2 and V is TRBV9; a possible D gene is TRBD2 (6 bases). V was trimmed by 7 bases and J by 0 bases, leaving 13 bases between them. Germline loops: CDR1 SGDLS, CDR2 YYNGEE. CDR3 size: 15 residues. CDR3 sequence reads: CASGGKVANTGELFF. The CDR3 bases are TGTGCCAGCGGGGGGAAGGTCGCGAACACCGGGGAGCTGTTTTTT.

CDR3 sequence reads: CASSPGTGGAGGANVLTF. Here the CDR3 DNA reads TGCGCCAGCAGCCCCGGGACAGGGGGCGCAGGGGGGGCCAACGTCCTGACTTTC. The J gene is TRBJ2-6, the V gene TRBV5-1; TRBD1 agrees at 12 bases. Germline V gene data show CDR1 as SGHRS and CDR2 as YFSETQ. The CDR3 sequence is 18 residues long. V lost 4 bases and J lost 4; bases outside the gene matches: 9. Variable domain in full (rest from reference TRBV5-1 and TRBJ2-6): KAGVTQTPRYLIKTRGQQVTLSCSPISGHRSVSWYQQTPGQGLQFLFEYFSETQRNKGNFPGRFSGRQFSNSRSEMNVSTLELGDSALYLCASSPGTGGAGGANVLTFGAGSRLTVL.

CDR3 in amino acids: CASSPTAFSYEQYF. CDR3 nucleotides: TGCGCCAGCAGCCCGACAGCCTTCTCCTACGAGCAGTACTTC. The chain employs TRBV5-1 and TRBJ2-7; possible D gene TRBD1, 5 bases. Between the trimmed V and J ends, which lost 4 bases and 0 bases, there was a span of 11 bases. Per the germline V gene, CDR1 is SGHRS and CDR2 is YFSETQ. The CDR3 consists of 14 residues. Based on the CDR3 plus reference TRBV5-1 and TRBJ2-7, the full variable domain is KAGVTQTPRYLIKTRGQQVTLSCSPISGHRSVSWYQQTPGQGLQFLFEYFSETQRNKGNFPGRFSGRQFSNSRSEMNVSTLELGDSALYLCASSPTAFSYEQYFGPGTRLTVT.

J is TRBJ1-4 and V is TRBV7-8, with 11 bases fitting TRBD1. The CDR3 has 15 residues. The V gene's germline CDR1 is SGHVS and CDR2 FQNEAQ. J lost 7 bases, V lost 5 bases, and 6 bases had no gene match. CDR3 bases: TGTGCCAGCAGCCCGGGACAGGGGGTTTCTGAAAAACTGTTTTTT. It translates to CASSPGQGVSEKLFF. The complete variable domain, with remaining parts taken from reference TRBV7-8 and TRBJ1-4, reads GAGVSQSPRYKVAKRGQDVALRCDPISGHVSLFWYQQALGQGPEFLTYFQNEAQLDKSGLPSDRFFAERPEGSVSTLKIQRTQQEDSAVYLCASSPGQGVSEKLFFGSGTQLSVL.

This clone was seen just once. The gene calls are TRBV20-1 and TRBJ2-3; maybe TRBD2 (6 bases). The CDR3 has 13 residues. Per the germline V gene, CDR1 is DFQATT and CDR2 is SNEGSKA (reference sequence). Deletions cut 3 bases from V and 2 bases from J, with 9 bases between. The CDR3 DNA follows: TGCAGTGCTAGTCGGGACTCCACAGATACGCAGTATTTT. It is translated as CSASRDSTDTQYF.

The rearrangement uses TRBV11-2 and TRBJ1-6; perhaps TRBD1 as D (6 bases). There are 14 residues in the CDR3. The germline V and J ends were trimmed by 5 bases and 5 bases, with 10 bases remaining between them. The V gene's germline CDR1 is SGHAT and CDR2 FQNNGV. CDR3: CASSHGQNNSPLHF. CDR3 DNA sequence: TGTGCCAGCAGCCACGGACAGAATAATTCACCCCTCCACTTT.

CDR3 in DNA: TGTGCCAGCAGCTTAGGAGGGGGATACCTCGGGGAAGCTTTCTTT. This codes for CASSLGGGYLGEAFF. The V call is TRBV7-6, the J call TRBJ1-1; possible D gene TRBD1, 6 bases. Trimming removed 1 base from V and 8 bases from J, with 17 bases in between. The germline V gene encodes CDR1 SGHVS and CDR2 FNYEAQ. The CDR3 is 15 amino acids.

This chain joins TRBV29-1 and TRBJ2-3, with a possible D match to TRBD2 (5 bases). The germline CDR1 and CDR2 sequences are SQVTM and ANQGSEA. With 5 bases removed from V and 9 bases from J, the gap between germline ends came to 12 bases. The CDR3 is 11 amino acids. The CDR3 region is CSVTDPGTQYF. The DNA for the CDR3 is TGCAGCGTTACCGATCCGGGGACGCAGTATTTT.

V gene TRBV9 combines with J gene TRBJ1-6, with a weak D call TRBD1 (6 bases). In germline, CDR1 is SGDLS, CDR2 YYNGEE. The CDR3 is 13 amino acids. Trimming removed 3 bases from V and 7 bases from J, with 8 bases in between. The CDR3 loop is CASSEGGNSPLHF. CDR3 in DNA: TGTGCCAGCAGCGAGGGGGGGAATTCACCCCTCCACTTT.

The chain has TRBV10-1 and TRBJ1-2, with 7 bases lining up with TRBD1. Per the germline V gene, CDR1 is WNHNN and CDR2 is SYGVQD (reference sequence). Trimming cost V 7 bases and J 7 bases; bases outside gene matches: 15. The CDR3 has 15 residues. The CDR3 DNA reads as TGCGCCAGCAAGAAGCTCGGGACAGCGGGCTGTGGCTACACCTTC. Amino acids: CASKKLGTAGCGYTF.

V usage is TRBV30 and J usage is TRBJ1-1; 11 nucleotides align to TRBD1. Germline assignment: CDR1 GTSNPN and CDR2 SVGIG (reference sequence). V lost 0 bases to trimming and J lost 8 bases; unmatched junction nucleotides: 5. CDR3 length: 14 amino acids. CDR3 amino acids: CAWSVLGQGAEAFF. CDR3 bases: TGTGCCTGGAGTGTACTAGGACAGGGGGCAGAAGCTTTCTTT.

This chain connects TRBV6-5 to TRBJ1-1; D is possibly TRBD1 (5 bases). The CDR3 is made up of 11 amino acids. Deletions cut 8 bases from V and 5 bases from J, with 9 bases between. Germline V gene sequence: CDR1 MNHEY, CDR2 SVGAGI. The CDR3 loop reads CASQGGTEAFF. CDR3 DNA sequence: TGTGCCAGCCAGGGTGGGACTGAAGCTTTCTTT.

The chain couples TRBV2 to TRBJ2-1; TRBD2 matches at 12 bases. The length of the CDR3 is 15 residues. V lost 5 bases to trimming and J lost 6 bases; unmatched junction nucleotides: 5. Germline lookup yields CDR1 SNHLY and CDR2 FYNNEI. The CDR3 is CASSLLAGGGNEQFF. The DNA for the CDR3 is TGTGCCAGCAGTCTCCTAGCGGGAGGGGGCAATGAGCAGTTCTTC.

This clone was found a few times. The V call is TRBV15, the J call TRBJ2-1; 8 positions agree with TRBD1. Trimming took 1 base from V and 7 from J; bases not matched to a gene: 9. CDR3 length: 16 residues. Looked up from germline, CDR1 is LNHNV and CDR2 is YYDKDF (reference sequence). The DNA of the CDR3 is TGTGCCACCAGCAGAGTAAGGACAGGGTGGGGAAATGAGCAGTTCTTC. Encoded protein: CATSRVRTGWGNEQFF.

The J gene is TRBJ1-5, the V gene TRBV7-8; 8 nucleotides match TRBD1. Germline V gene lookup returns CDR1 SGHVS and CDR2 FQNEAQ. V shed 2 bases, J shed 5 bases, and the junction held 2 bases outside the gene matches. This CDR3 is 14 amino acids long. Here the CDR3 DNA reads TGTGCCAGCAGCTTATCAGGGGGCCATCAGCCCCAGCATTTT. Amino acid sequence: CASSLSGGHQPQHF.

The rearrangement links TRBV18 to TRBJ2-7; TRBD1 matches at 7 bases. CDR1 and CDR2 (germline): KGHSH, LQKENI. The CDR3 totals 16 residues. Germline trimming cut 1 base from V and 5 bases from J; bases unmatched to any gene: 11. The CDR3 DNA reads as TGTGCCAGCTCACCACGAAGGCCGACAGGGTCCCACGAGCAGTACTTC. It yields the protein CASSPRRPTGSHEQYF.

V is TRBV2 and J is TRBJ1-5; 7 bases align to TRBD1. The V gene end was trimmed by 5 bases and the J gene end by 0 bases; junction bases not matched to a gene: 13. Germline V gives CDR1 SNHLY, CDR2 FYNNEI. This CDR3 has 18 amino acids. The CDR3, as DNA: TGTGCCAGCAGTTTTGGAGGGGGCTTGAGTTATAGCAATCAGCCCCAGCATTTT. It translates to CASSFGGGLSYSNQPQHF.

V and J are TRBV19 and TRBJ1-2; D perhaps matches TRBD1 (5 bases). The germline gives CDR1 LNHDA, CDR2 SQIVND (reference sequence). V was clipped by 5 bases and J by 4 bases, with 11 bases between them. This CDR3 has 13 amino acids. The CDR3: CASSVGTVYGYTF. CDR3 coding DNA: TGTGCCAGTAGTGTGGGGACTGTCTATGGCTACACCTTC.

This clone is medium-sized. CDR3 loop: CASSGNRRVGNQPQHF. Here the CDR3 DNA reads TGTGCCAGCAGTGGGAATAGGAGGGTAGGCAATCAGCCCCAGCATTTT. The chain combines TRBV28 with TRBJ1-5; D unclear. The germline V gene has CDR1 MDHEN and CDR2 SYDVKM. V gave up 5 bases and J gave up 2 bases, with 16 bases separating them. This CDR3 contains 16 residues.

J is TRBJ1-1 and V is TRBV19; no reliable D call. CDR1 and CDR2 (germline): LNHDA, SQIVND (reference sequence). Trimming shortened V by 5 bases and J by 6 bases, and 7 bases separated the two germline ends. CDR3 length: 11 residues. CDR3 loop: CASSVRAEAFF. The CDR3 DNA reads TGTGCCAGTAGTGTTCGCGCTGAAGCTTTCTTT.

The J gene is TRBJ1-1, the V gene TRBV29-1; the D gene is possibly TRBD1 (5 bases). The CDR3 is 11 residues long. Germline CDR1 and CDR2: SQVTM and ANQGSEA. Trimming shortened V by 7 bases and J by 1 base, and 7 bases separated the two germline ends. Written as DNA, the CDR3 is TGCAGCGGCAGGGAGAACACTGAAGCTTTCTTT. Protein product: CSGRENTEAFF.

The chain carries TRBV7-3 and TRBJ1-1; weak D call: TRBD1 (5 bases). The CDR3 is 14 residues long. Between the trimmed V and J ends, which lost 2 bases and 2 bases, there was a span of 9 bases. In germline, CDR1 is SGHTA, CDR2 FQGTGA. The CDR3 DNA reads as TGTGCCAGCAGCTTAGCAGGGTCAAACACTGAAGCTTTCTTT. The encoded protein is CASSLAGSNTEAFF.

V is TRBV5-1 and J is TRBJ2-5; 7 bases align to TRBD1. The CDR3 loop spans 15 amino acids. Germline CDR1 reads SGHRS; CDR2 reads YFSETQ. With 4 bases clipped from V and 4 bases from J, the junction kept 10 bases outside the gene matches. In nucleotides, the CDR3 is TGCGCCAGCAGCCCGTACGACAGGGTTGGAGAGACCCAGTACTTC. Translation gives CASSPYDRVGETQYF.

This clone was detected only a few times. The chain has TRBV7-9 and TRBJ1-1; 9 bases map to TRBD1. Unmatched junction bases numbered 17, after V lost 6 bases and J lost 6 bases. The CDR3 spans 17 residues. Looked up from germline, CDR1 is SEHNR and CDR2 is FQNEAQ (reference sequence). This CDR3 is CASSPGLDRGLRAEAFF. CDR3 in DNA: TGTGCCAGCAGTCCGGGGTTGGACAGGGGATTGAGAGCTGAAGCTTTCTTT.

The gene calls are TRBV5-4 and TRBJ1-1, with TRBD1 identical over 7 bases. Germline-derived CDR1 and CDR2 are SGHNT and YYREEE (reference sequence). Unmatched junction bases numbered 1, after V lost 2 bases and J lost 3 bases. This CDR3 spans 13 amino acids. The CDR3 coding sequence is TGTGCCAGCAGCTTAGACAGGGACACTGAAGCTTTCTTT. As protein: CASSLDRDTEAFF.

The chain couples TRBV2 to TRBJ1-2; a weak D match, TRBD1 (6 bases). Germline V gives CDR1 SNHLY, CDR2 FYNNEI. The CDR3 spans 13 residues. V gave up 9 bases and J gave up 5 bases, with 16 bases separating them. The CDR3 sequence: CARGTSRGYGYTF. The CDR3 DNA reads as TGTGCCAGGGGGACATCGAGGGGGTATGGCTACACCTTC.

The V call is TRBV6-6, the J call TRBJ2-1; 7 bases align to TRBD1. Germline-derived CDR1 and CDR2 are MNHNY and SVGAGI (reference sequence). This CDR3 has 15 amino acids. The V segment lost 6 bases and the J segment 4 bases; nucleotides outside the gene matches: 9. This CDR3 is CASRSGAGGYNEQFF. The CDR3 DNA reads TGTGCCAGCAGGTCCGGGGCAGGGGGATACAATGAGCAGTTCTTC.

This sequence joins TRBV9 and TRBJ1-3; tentative D call: TRBD1 (6 bases). Trimming pared 0 bases from V and 4 bases from J, leaving 11 bases between. CDR3 length equals 15 residues. Per the germline V gene, CDR1 is SGDLS and CDR2 is YYNGEE. The CDR3 region is CASSVEGGVGNTIYF. CDR3 nucleotide sequence: TGTGCCAGCAGCGTAGAAGGGGGAGTGGGAAACACCATATATTTT.